Detailed here is one T cell receptor (beta chain). Its target is not known. The V end lost 8 bases, the J end lost 2 bases, and 16 bases lay between the germline ends. Per the germline V gene, CDR1 is MDHEN and CDR2 is SYDVKM. The length of the CDR3 is 14 residues. The data are from a study of cytomegalovirus exposure and HLA in healthy donors. Study at large: A later analysis reported the same platform for the roughly 120 validation repertoires and the roughly 700 first-cohort repertoires. The study's findings and limits: Cytomegalovirus-associated status was assigned to more than 150 TCR beta chains. Rare TCR sequences dominated, though some public TCRs recurred in many donors.

Assay used: immunoSEQ multiplex PCR; TCRdb lists only in-frame clones, some missing. The repertoire has 170,000 or so clones, 84% of them found once; the top ten carry under 3.5%. The specimen sequenced was PBMCs. This clonotype originated in a woman aged 18-35 years in good health and CMV-seropositive. This chain links TRBV28 with TRBJ2-7; D might be TRBD1 (5 bases). The CDR3 loop is CASAYRTPAYEQYF. CDR3 sequence (DNA): TGTGCCAGCGCGTACAGGACACCCGCCTACGAGCAGTACTTC.